The 26 T cell receptor beta chains below come from one sample, sequenced in a study of CD4 T cells in relation to SARS-CoV-2 and coronaviruses (dated by TCRdb to about 2021). CD4+ T cells from unexposed donors were collected before the COVID-19 pandemic (2011-2018). Library preparation was by the immunoSEQ multiplex PCR assay. Drawn from immuneACCESS, this table holds only the in-frame rearrangements with V and J called that TCRdb kept. Clones are partly lost; checked studies trace under half to an unresolved V gene and leave the rest unexplained. The sample table holds 68,000 or so clones, of which about 92% were seen once. Under 0.3% of the sample belongs to the ten largest clones. Sequenced material: naive CD4+ T cells from PBMCs. The sample's cell subset or site label, in plain terms: naive CD4+ T cells isolated by negative enrichment. All receptors come from a human donor in good health.

The V gene is TRBV10-3, the J gene TRBJ1-2; 7 positions agree with TRBD1. The germline V gene has CDR1 ENHRY and CDR2 SYGVKD. The CDR3 has 15 amino acids. After removal of 4 bases from V and 8 bases from J, the junction contained 13 bases not matched to a gene. In DNA, the CDR3 is TGTGCCATCAGTGGGCGGGACAGTCAACAAGGGGGCTACACCTTC. Its translation is CAISGRDSQQGGYTF.

This chain connects TRBV28 to TRBJ1-2; perhaps TRBD1 as D (5 bases). Trimming shortened V by 5 bases and J by 8 bases, and 18 bases separated the two germline ends. Germline loops: CDR1 MDHEN, CDR2 SYDVKM. The CDR3 has 14 amino acids. CDR3 bases: TGTGCCAGCAGTCAGCGGGGGGTAGCTAGAGGCTACACCTTC. Translating it yields CASSQRGVARGYTF.

The chain links TRBV30 to TRBJ2-4; the D gene could be TRBD1 or TRBD2 (6 bases each). The germline CDR1 and CDR2 sequences are GTSNPN and SVGIG (reference sequence). The CDR3 runs 13 residues. V dropped 8 bases and J dropped 2 bases, with 13 bases sitting between them. The CDR3 protein is CALGGSPKNIQYF. In DNA form, the CDR3 reads TGTGCCCTGGGGGGCTCTCCCAAAAACATTCAGTACTTC. Variable domain in full (rest from reference TRBV30 and TRBJ2-4): SQTIHQWPATLVQPVGSPLSLECTVEGTSNPNLYWYRQAAGRGLQLLFYSVGIGQISSEVPQNLSASRPQDRQFILSSKKLLLSDSGFYLCALGGSPKNIQYFGAGTRLSVL.

The chain recombines TRBV30 with TRBJ1-4; the D gene is possibly TRBD1 (5 bases). The V and J ends lost 2 bases and 13 bases respectively, with 14 bases between them. Germline V lookup: CDR1 GTSNPN, CDR2 SVGIG (reference sequence). This CDR3 spans 12 amino acids. The CDR3: CAWSPRQGGLFF. In nucleotides, the CDR3 is TGTGCCTGGAGTCCACGGCAGGGTGGACTGTTTTTT.

V is TRBV24-1 and J is TRBJ1-2; a possible D gene is TRBD1 (5 bases). The CDR3 is 13 residues long. V was cut by 9 bases and J by 1 base, with 11 bases left in between. Germline V gene data show CDR1 as KGHDR and CDR2 as SFDVKD. The CDR3 coding sequence is TGTGCCACCCAGGACATTTTTAACTATGGCTACACCTTC. Amino acids: CATQDIFNYGYTF.

The rearrangement joins TRBV19 to TRBJ1-5; no clear D. Germline values: CDR1 LNHDA, CDR2 SQIVND (reference sequence). Trimming took off 1 base at V and 7 bases at J, with 14 bases between the two ends. The CDR3 has 15 amino acids. The CDR3 spells CASSIGRASRQPQHF. The DNA of the CDR3 is TGTGCCAGTAGTATAGGACGGGCCTCACGACAGCCCCAGCATTTT. The full variable domain, in which reference TRBV19 and TRBJ1-5 provide the parts outside the CDR3, is DGGITQSPKYLFRKEGQNVTLSCEQNLNHDAMYWYRQDPGQGLRLIYYSQIVNDFQKGDIAEGYSVSREKKESFPLTVTSAQKNPTAFYLCASSIGRASRQPQHFGDGTRLSIL.

The chain is built from TRBV5-1 and TRBJ1-3; D is perhaps TRBD1 (6 bases). Germline V gene sequence: CDR1 SGHRS, CDR2 YFSETQ. V was cut by 4 bases and J by 4 bases, with 9 bases left in between. This CDR3 is 13 amino acids long. DNA of the CDR3: TGCGCCAGCAGCGGCGGACAGGGAAACACCATATATTTT. This encodes CASSGGQGNTIYF.

The chain joins TRBV5-1 to TRBJ2-7, with 15 bases matching TRBD2. Germline trimming cut 6 bases from V and 4 bases from J; bases unmatched to any gene: 5. The V gene's germline CDR1 is SGHRS and CDR2 YFSETQ. CDR3 length: 15 residues. CDR3 in DNA: TGCGCCAGCAATAACGGGACTAGCGGGAGGTACGAGCAGTACTTC. Translation gives CASNNGTSGRYEQYF.

The CDR3 spells CASSSLAGHYEQYF. As DNA, the CDR3 is TGTGCCAGCAGCTCCTTGGCAGGGCACTACGAGCAGTACTTC. The V gene is TRBV7-2, the J gene TRBJ2-7; TRBD1 might be the D (5 bases). V lost 4 bases to trimming and J lost 3 bases, with 13 bases between them. Germline lookup yields CDR1 SGHTA and CDR2 FQGNSA. The CDR3 consists of 14 residues.

The V call is TRBV6-5, the J call TRBJ2-7; D may be TRBD2 (5 bases). CDR3 length: 13 residues. Looked up from germline, CDR1 is MNHEY and CDR2 is SVGAGI. The ends were cut back, 9 bases at V and 7 bases at J, with 19 bases in the middle. The chain's CDR3 is CASYASTPGEQYF. The CDR3 bases are TGTGCCAGTTACGCTTCGACGCCGGGAGAGCAGTACTTC.

The sample holds a few counts of this clone. This sequence joins TRBV11-2 and TRBJ2-2; unclear D gene. Germline V gene lookup returns CDR1 SGHAT and CDR2 FQNNGV. The CDR3 has 12 amino acids. V was pared by 2 bases and J by 7 bases, with 5 bases between. The CDR3 bases are TGTGCCAGCAGCTTACTCGGCGGGGAGCTGTTTTTT. Residues: CASSLLGGELFF.

The chain uses TRBV25-1 and TRBJ1-2; maybe TRBD1 (5 bases). The CDR3 consists of 13 residues. Germline CDR1 and CDR2: MGHDK and SYGVNS. Trimming removed 7 bases from V and 7 bases from J, with 16 bases in between. CDR3 region: CASKDGWTPGYTF. The CDR3 DNA reads as TGTGCCAGCAAAGACGGCTGGACACCTGGCTACACCTTC.

This chain links TRBV3-1 (or the pseudogene TRBV3-2) with TRBJ2-5; 8 bases agree with TRBD2. This CDR3 is built from 18 residues. Germline V lookup: CDR1 LGHDT, CDR2 YNNKEL (reference sequence). V was pared by 4 bases and J by 1 base, with 14 bases of the junction left unmatched. For the CDR3, the DNA is TGTGCCAGCAGCCGAATGGGGGCTAGCGGGCGGATCCAAGAGACCCAGTACTTC. It is translated as CASSRMGASGRIQETQYF.

The V gene is TRBV18, the J gene TRBJ2-2; D remains unclear. The CDR3 contains 15 residues. Trimming pared 3 bases from V and 3 bases from J, leaving 11 bases between. Germline loops: CDR1 KGHSH, CDR2 LQKENI. CDR3 bases: TGTGCCAGCTCACCCATGGTCTGGGACACCGGGGAGCTGTTTTTT. As protein: CASSPMVWDTGELFF.

The gene calls are TRBV6-6 and TRBJ1-6, with D possibly matching TRBD1 (5 bases). V gave up 0 bases and J gave up 8 bases, with 8 bases separating them. The CDR3 covers 14 residues. Germline V lookup: CDR1 MNHNY, CDR2 SVGAGI (reference sequence). Here the CDR3 reads CASSYSGDHSPLHF. The CDR3 bases are TGTGCCAGCAGTTACTCAGGGGACCATTCACCCCTCCACTTT.

V gene TRBV5-5 combines with J gene TRBJ1-5; D is ambiguous. CDR1 and CDR2 from the germline V gene are SGHKS and YYEKEE (reference sequence). The CDR3 is 14 residues long. V was pared by 4 bases and J by 4 bases, with 12 bases between. Here the CDR3 reads CASSPVAGNQPQHF. CDR3 sequence (DNA): TGTGCCAGCAGCCCAGTAGCAGGAAATCAGCCCCAGCATTTT.

V is TRBV5-1 and J is TRBJ1-4; 9 positions agree with TRBD1. V lost 4 bases and J lost 3; bases outside the gene matches: 4. The CDR3 spans 15 residues. Germline V gene data show CDR1 as SGHRS and CDR2 as YFSETQ. The CDR3 sequence is CASSLGTGSNEKLFF. The CDR3 DNA reads TGCGCCAGCAGCCTAGGGACAGGGTCTAATGAAAAACTGTTTTTT. Using reference TRBV5-1 and TRBJ1-4 for the parts outside the CDR3, the full variable domain is KAGVTQTPRYLIKTRGQQVTLSCSPISGHRSVSWYQQTPGQGLQFLFEYFSETQRNKGNFPGRFSGRQFSNSRSEMNVSTLELGDSALYLCASSLGTGSNEKLFFGSGTQLSVL.

The V and J genes are TRBV5-1 and TRBJ2-3; D not certain. Germline loops: CDR1 SGHRS, CDR2 YFSETQ. The CDR3 spans 16 residues. Trimming stripped 2 bases from V and 2 bases from J, with 15 bases between. CDR3 protein: CASSLSPGGPTDTQYF. In DNA, the CDR3 is TGCGCCAGCAGCTTATCCCCGGGCGGCCCCACAGATACGCAGTATTTT. The variable domain in full, with the rest retrieved from reference TRBV5-1 and TRBJ2-3, is KAGVTQTPRYLIKTRGQQVTLSCSPISGHRSVSWYQQTPGQGLQFLFEYFSETQRNKGNFPGRFSGRQFSNSRSEMNVSTLELGDSALYLCASSLSPGGPTDTQYFGPGTRLTVL.

The genes are TRBV5-4 and TRBJ2-1; TRBD1 is a possible D gene (6 bases). V lost 1 base to trimming and J lost 0 bases, with 11 bases between them. Germline V gives CDR1 SGHNT, CDR2 YYREEE (reference sequence). The CDR3 totals 16 residues. This chain's CDR3 is CASSLRGGSSYNEQFF. As DNA, the CDR3 is TGTGCCAGCAGCTTGAGAGGGGGTAGCTCCTACAATGAGCAGTTCTTC.

The chain links TRBV18 to TRBJ1-2; the D gene is possibly TRBD1 (6 bases). The CDR3 runs to 15 residues. V was shortened by 3 bases and J by 4 bases, with 15 bases between the two germline ends. Germline loops: CDR1 KGHSH, CDR2 LQKENI. Here the CDR3 reads CASSPSTGIVYGYTF. The CDR3 bases are TGTGCCAGCTCACCCTCCACAGGGATCGTCTATGGCTACACCTTC.

This sequence joins TRBV5-4 and TRBJ2-7; TRBD1 matches 10 bases. CDR3 size: 13 residues. Germline lookup yields CDR1 SGHNT and CDR2 YYREEE (reference sequence). Germline trimming cut 4 bases from V and 5 bases from J; bases unmatched to any gene: 3. The CDR3 bases are TGTGCCAGCAGCAGGGGACAGGGGAACGAGCAGTACTTC. It translates to CASSRGQGNEQYF.

Here the CDR3 DNA reads TGTGCCAGCAGCGTCCGGGACAGGGAAACTTTCTTT. This gives the protein CASSVRDRETFF. This chain uses TRBV5-4 with TRBJ1-1, with 9 bases fitting TRBD1. The V gene's germline CDR1 is SGHNT and CDR2 YYREEE (reference sequence). CDR3 size: 12 residues. V lost 4 bases and J lost 12; bases outside the gene matches: 7.

The rearrangement joins TRBV21-1 to TRBJ2-7; the table's D call, TRBD1, has no DNA check behind it. TRBV21-1 is listed as a pseudogene. The CDR3 covers 17 residues. The DNA of the CDR3 is TGTGCCAGCAGCAAAGCGGGTGCGGGACAGGGAACCCACGAGCAGTACTTC. Its protein product is CASSKAGAGQGTHEQYF.

The chain carries TRBV19 and TRBJ2-4; D unresolved. CDR1 is LNHDA and CDR2 is SQIVND in the germline V gene (reference sequence). This CDR3 comprises 15 residues. V lost 7 bases and J lost 2, with 15 bases in between. CDR3 nucleotide sequence: TGTGCCAGTACGGCGAGAGAAGCCCCCAAAAACATTCAGTACTTC. It yields the protein CASTAREAPKNIQYF.

This clone was seen just once. The chain carries TRBV29-1 and TRBJ1-2; D is uncertain. CDR3 size: 13 residues. Per the germline V gene, CDR1 is SQVTM and CDR2 is ANQGSEA. Deletions cut 6 bases from V and 7 bases from J, with 18 bases between. The CDR3 sequence is CSVGHGLGGGYTF. CDR3 DNA sequence: TGCAGCGTCGGGCACGGACTGGGAGGTGGCTACACCTTC.

This rearrangement joins TRBV5-1 to TRBJ2-5; 11 bases align to TRBD2. The junction had 3 bases not matched to a gene; V was cut back by 0 bases and J by 5 bases. Germline CDR1 is SGHRS and CDR2 is YFSETQ. CDR3 length: 15 amino acids. CDR3 sequence (DNA): TGCGCCAGCAGCTTGGATCCTAGCGGGAGGGAGACCCAGTACTTC. Amino acid sequence: CASSLDPSGRETQYF.